A single T cell receptor (beta chain) is shown here with its context. These data come from a study of blood T cell repertoires in COVID-19. CDR3 size: 14 residues. Losses at the gene ends were 7 bases for V and 2 bases for J; bases not matched to a gene: 8. Germline V gene data show CDR1 as MDHEN and CDR2 as SYDVKM. The table came from immunoSEQ multiplex PCR; TCRdb's copy has only in-frame clones and leaves some out. The repertoire holds about 300,000 clones, with around 87% as singletons. The specimen was peripheral blood. The sequence came from a man between 65 and 85 years old with acute or convalescent COVID-19. This chain uses TRBV28 with TRBJ2-7, with 7 bases matching TRBD1. CDR3 region: CASIRYRGAYEQYF. The CDR3 coding sequence is TGTGCCAGCATACGGTACAGGGGCGCCTACGAGCAGTACTTC.